This T cell receptor beta chain was observed in a study of T cells in tumors after PD-1 blockade. The protocol was immunoSEQ multiplex PCR, while the TCRdb copy is restricted to in-frame clones and leaves out a portion. The table shows 9,000 to 15,000 clones, with roughly 69% occurring only once. The germline gives CDR1 LGHNT, CDR2 FRNRAP. The CDR3 covers 12 residues. V lost 4 bases and J 7 bases, leaving 7 bases between the germline ends. V is TRBV12-5 and J is TRBJ2-2; D perhaps matches TRBD2 (5 bases). This material consisted of tumor tissue, taken before anti-PD-1 treatment. The receptor's source is a human donor with basal cell carcinoma. The CDR3 bases are TGTGCTAGTGGTTGGAGCGGCGGGGAGCTGTTTTTT. It specifies CASGWSGGELFF.